This T cell receptor beta chain was documented in a study of Ad26.COV2.S vaccination and SARS-CoV-2 variants. On the study more broadly: Recipients of Ad26.COV2.S got it intramuscularly, once or twice 56 days apart.

The CDR3 runs to 13 residues. Germline V CDR1 and CDR2: SQVTM, ANQGSEA. V lost 2 bases, J lost 4 bases, and 11 bases lay in between. Notes on the study in general: Vaccine and placebo recipients had comparable breadth of non-spike TCRs.

Clones were sequenced by immunoSEQ multiplex PCR, and TCRdb holds only the in-frame ones, with some missing. The table shows fewer than 600,000 clones, with 70% to 90% occurring only once. As to this clone: The antigen remains unidentified.

Treatment specified: some 19 received Ad26.COV2.S at low or high dose, single or two shots; about five received placebo; per-sample allocation not given. Collection of samples fell on day 63 after the first vaccine or placebo injection. It was an adult aged 18-55 years in Boston who was the donor. This vaccine is an Ad26 vector that expresses the Wuhan-strain SARS-CoV-2 spike. The V gene is TRBV29-1, the J gene TRBJ2-5; no clear D. This clonotype originated in a person aged 18-65 years who received the Ad26.COV2.S COVID-19 vaccine or a placebo. This specimen was peripheral blood, taken in a trial of Ad26.COV2.S vaccine versus placebo. The CDR3 coding sequence is TGCAGCGTTGAACTACGGTGGGGAGAGACCCAGTACTTC. This codes for CSVELRWGETQYF.